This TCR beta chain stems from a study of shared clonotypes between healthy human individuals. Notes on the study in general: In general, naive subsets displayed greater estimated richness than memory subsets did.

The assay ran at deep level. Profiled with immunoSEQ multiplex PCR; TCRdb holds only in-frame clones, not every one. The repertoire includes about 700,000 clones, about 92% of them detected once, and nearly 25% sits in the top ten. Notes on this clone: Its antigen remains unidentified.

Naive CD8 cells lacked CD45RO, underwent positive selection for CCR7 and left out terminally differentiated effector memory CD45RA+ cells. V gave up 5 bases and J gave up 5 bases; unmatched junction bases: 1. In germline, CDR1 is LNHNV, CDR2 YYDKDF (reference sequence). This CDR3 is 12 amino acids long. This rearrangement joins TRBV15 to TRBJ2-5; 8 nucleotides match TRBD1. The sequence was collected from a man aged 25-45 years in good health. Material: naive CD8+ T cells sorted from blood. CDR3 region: CATSGQGETQYF. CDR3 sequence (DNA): TGTGCCACCAGCGGACAGGGTGAGACCCAGTACTTC.